This TCR beta chain was identified during a study of blood T cells in healthy people across ages. Study details: Through template switching, about one barcoded beta molecule was captured per two T cells, as measured in model experiments.

The ends were cut back, 1 base at V and 2 bases at J, with 10 bases in the middle. Germline CDR1 is SQVTM and CDR2 is ANQGSEA. The CDR3 length is 14 residues. Sample-barcoded 5' priming and a J-beta primer mix drove a second PCR of about 6 to 12 cycles. TCRdb processed the 5' RACE reads anew with MiXCR; each CDR3 protein has one entry. The table has around 780,000 distinct CDR3 sequences, more than 50% seen once. This rearrangement joins TRBV29-1 to TRBJ2-3; D not resolved. The sequencing input was blood. The receptor was derived from a man between 35 and 55 years old in good health. The CDR3 DNA sequence: TGCAGCGTTGAAGGGCAGGCCTTCACAGATACGCAGTATTTT. The encoded protein is CSVEGQAFTDTQYF.